Presented here are 4 T cell receptor beta chains from one specimen sequenced in a study of blood T cell repertoires in COVID-19. The method was immunoSEQ multiplex PCR; TCRdb's version includes in-frame clones alone and lacks a portion of them. The repertoire holds approximately 350,000 clones, 89% seen once, with 1.2% in the top ten. Sequencing input: peripheral blood. The receptor set was obtained from a man in his forties with acute or convalescent COVID-19.

V and J are TRBV18 and TRBJ2-7, with 10 nucleotides matching TRBD1. Germline loops: CDR1 KGHSH, CDR2 LQKENI. V trimming: 5 bases; J trimming: 2 bases; junction bases outside the gene matches: 3. The CDR3 is 14 amino acids. The chain's CDR3 is CASSTGQGAYEQYF. The DNA for the CDR3 is TGTGCCAGCTCAACCGGACAGGGGGCCTACGAGCAGTACTTC. Supplemented by reference TRBV18 and TRBJ2-7, the full variable domain reads NAGVMQNPRHLVRRRGQEARLRCSPMKGHSHVYWYRQLPEEGLKFMVYLQKENIIDESGMPKERFSAEFPKEGPSILRIQQVVRGDSAAYFCASSTGQGAYEQYFGPGTRLTVT.

With regard to this clone: Other nucleotide sequences in the sample specify the same CDR3. This rearrangement joins TRBV15 to TRBJ2-7; D is possibly TRBD1 (6 bases). CDR1 and CDR2 from the germline V gene are LNHNV and YYDKDF (reference sequence). The CDR3 runs 15 residues. V was clipped by 0 bases and J by 3 bases, with 12 bases between them. CDR3 in amino acids: CATSRDGGRSYEQYF. The CDR3 bases are TGTGCCACCAGCAGAGATGGGGGCAGGAGCTACGAGCAGTACTTC. The full variable domain, its missing parts supplied by reference TRBV15 and TRBJ2-7, is DAMVIQNPRYQVTQFGKPVTLSCSQTLNHNVMYWYQQKSSQAPKLLFHYYDKDFNNEADTPDNFQSRRPNTSFCFLDIRSPGLGDTAMYLCATSRDGGRSYEQYFGPGTRLTVT.

The J gene is TRBJ1-5, the V gene TRBV28, with 10 bases identical to TRBD1. Germline CDR1 reads MDHEN; CDR2 reads SYDVKM. This CDR3 has 14 amino acids. The ends lost 4 bases at V and 10 bases at J; junction bases unmatched: 7. The CDR3 DNA reads TGTGCCAGCAGTTCCGGACAGGGGGGCGCCCCCCAGCATTTT. Encoded protein: CASSSGQGGAPQHF.

The chain links TRBV19 to TRBJ2-1; 7 nucleotides line up with TRBD2. Looked up from germline, CDR1 is LNHDA and CDR2 is SQIVND (reference sequence). V was clipped by 6 bases and J by 5 bases; unmatched bases: 7. The length of the CDR3 is 14 residues. CDR3 nucleotide sequence: TGTGCCAGTAGCCTTTCTAGCGGCCACAATGAGCAGTTCTTC. This translates into CASSLSSGHNEQFF.